Included here is one T cell receptor (beta chain) sequence, with context. Per the authors' pipeline: For nucleated cells, counts were estimated from reference gene primer amplification. This table comes from immunoSEQ multiplex PCR, and its TCRdb copy is limited to in-frame clones, with some not included. That table gives V, J and clone size, and the DNA gave D and trimming. The sample includes almost 350,000 clones, more than 70% seen only once; the top ten take 3% to 4%. Patients of the Seattle cohort, enrolled during active infection, were followed longitudinally. This specimen belongs to a study of blood T cell repertoires in COVID-19. The wider study: Donors in the United States, Italy and Spain gave samples during acute or convalescent COVID-19. The cDNA or gDNA used as material had been derived from T cells, B-cell-depleted T cells, or PBMCs.

The CDR3 runs 16 residues. Germline CDR1 and CDR2: SGHNT and YENEEA. Trimming removed 4 bases from V and 0 bases from J; junction bases left unmatched: 5. The chain carries TRBV11-3 and TRBJ2-1; 8 nucleotides match TRBD2. The TCR originated in a woman aged 55-70 years with COVID-19, enrolled during active disease. What was sequenced was peripheral blood. CDR3 residues: CASSSQAGVSYNEQFF. The CDR3 DNA follows: TGTGCCAGCAGCTCCCAAGCGGGGGTCTCCTACAATGAGCAGTTCTTC.